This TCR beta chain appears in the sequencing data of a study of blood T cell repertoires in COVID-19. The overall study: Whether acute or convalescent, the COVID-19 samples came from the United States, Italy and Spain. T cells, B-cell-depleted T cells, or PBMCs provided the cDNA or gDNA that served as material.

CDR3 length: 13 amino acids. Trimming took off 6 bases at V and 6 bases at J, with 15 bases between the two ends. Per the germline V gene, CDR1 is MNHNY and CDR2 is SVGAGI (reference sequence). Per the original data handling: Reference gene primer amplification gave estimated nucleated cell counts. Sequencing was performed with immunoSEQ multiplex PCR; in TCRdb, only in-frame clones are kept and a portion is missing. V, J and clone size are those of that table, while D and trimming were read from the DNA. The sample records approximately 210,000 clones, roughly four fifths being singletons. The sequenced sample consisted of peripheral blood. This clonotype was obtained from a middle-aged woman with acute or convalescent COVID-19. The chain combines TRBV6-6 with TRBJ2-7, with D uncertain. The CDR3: CASRATSGFEQYF. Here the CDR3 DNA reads TGTGCCAGCAGGGCGACATCAGGATTCGAGCAGTACTTC.